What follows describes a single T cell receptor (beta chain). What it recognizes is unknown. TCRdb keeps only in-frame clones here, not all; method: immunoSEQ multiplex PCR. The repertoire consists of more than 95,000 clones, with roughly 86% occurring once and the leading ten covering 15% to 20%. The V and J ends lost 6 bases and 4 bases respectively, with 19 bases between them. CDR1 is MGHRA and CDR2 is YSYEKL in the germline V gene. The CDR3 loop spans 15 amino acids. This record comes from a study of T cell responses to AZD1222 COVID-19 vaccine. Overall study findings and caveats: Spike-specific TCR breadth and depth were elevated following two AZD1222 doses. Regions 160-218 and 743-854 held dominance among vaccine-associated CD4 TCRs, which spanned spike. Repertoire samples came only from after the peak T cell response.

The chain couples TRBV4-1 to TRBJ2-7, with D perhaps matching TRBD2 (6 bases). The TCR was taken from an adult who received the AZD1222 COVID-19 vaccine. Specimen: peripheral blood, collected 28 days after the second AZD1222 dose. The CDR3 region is CASRNLGGVRYEQYF. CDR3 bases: TGCGCCAGCAGAAATCTCGGGGGAGTAAGGTACGAGCAGTACTTC.